This entry describes one T cell receptor beta chain. This clone was observed a single time. The antigen it recognizes is unknown. No quality values exist for individual bases; no much larger clone is one base distant. The library was prepared using the immunoSEQ multiplex PCR assay. The table was pulled from immuneACCESS by TCRdb, which kept in-frame rearrangements only. Such tables lose some clones; where checked, under half of the loss comes from unresolved V genes, and the rest has no known cause. The sample table shows 50,000 to 65,000 clones, and about 91% are seen once. The ten largest clonotypes hold around 0.9% of the sample. This specimen belongs to a study of control samples from healthy donors and cancer patients (TCRdb year 2020). V is clipped by 0 bases and J by 5 bases, and the sequence between their germline boundaries is 10 bases long. Based on the germline V gene, the CDR1 and CDR2 sequences are SGHRS and YFSETQ. Counted from cysteine to phenylalanine, this CDR3 has 14 amino acids. Just the 42-base CDR3 DNA is kept, in frame starting at base 1.

The chain is encoded by TRBV5-1 joined to TRBJ2-3; the D gene assignment is ambiguous. The source of this sequence is a man aged 30 to 39 with colorectal cancer. Sample: PBMCs. The encoded CDR3 is CASSLATAQDTQYF. The nucleotides read TGCGCCAGCAGCTTGGCCACAGCCCAAGATACGCAGTATTTT.